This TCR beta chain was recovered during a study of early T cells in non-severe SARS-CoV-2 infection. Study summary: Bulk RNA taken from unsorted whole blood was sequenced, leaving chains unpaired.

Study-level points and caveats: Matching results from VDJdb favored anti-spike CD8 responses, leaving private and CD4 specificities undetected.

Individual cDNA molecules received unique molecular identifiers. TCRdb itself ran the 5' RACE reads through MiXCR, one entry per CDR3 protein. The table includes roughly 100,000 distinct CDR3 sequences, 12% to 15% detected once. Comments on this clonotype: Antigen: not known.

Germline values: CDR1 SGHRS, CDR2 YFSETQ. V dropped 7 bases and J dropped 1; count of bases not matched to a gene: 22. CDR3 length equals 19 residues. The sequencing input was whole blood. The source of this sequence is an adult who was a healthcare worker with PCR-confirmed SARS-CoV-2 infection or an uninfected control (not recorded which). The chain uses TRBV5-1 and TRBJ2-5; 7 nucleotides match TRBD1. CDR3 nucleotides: TGCGCCAGCCAGCTAACTCGAAACTCACAGGGGTCCCTCCAAGAGACCCAGTACTTC. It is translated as CASQLTRNSQGSLQETQYF.